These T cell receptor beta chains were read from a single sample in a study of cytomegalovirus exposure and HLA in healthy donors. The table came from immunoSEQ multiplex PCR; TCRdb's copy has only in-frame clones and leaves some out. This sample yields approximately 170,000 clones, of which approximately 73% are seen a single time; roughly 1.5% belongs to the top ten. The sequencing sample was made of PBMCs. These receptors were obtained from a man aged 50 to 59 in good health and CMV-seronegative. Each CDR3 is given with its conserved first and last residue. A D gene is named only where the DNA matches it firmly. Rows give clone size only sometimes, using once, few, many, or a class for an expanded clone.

CASTGQGANTGELFF TGTGCCAGCACCGGACAGGGGGCAAACACCGGGGAGCTGTTTTTT TRBV7-9 - TRBD1 TRBJ2-2
CASSTPGGRETQYF TGTGCCAGCAGTACCCCAGGGGGCCGGGAGACCCAGTACTTC TRBV6-1 - TRBD1 TRBJ2-5
CASKVQGNGMNTEAFF TGTGCCAGCAAGGTGCAGGGGAATGGCATGAACACTGAAGCTTTCTTT TRBV18 - - TRBJ1-1
CAISITGNTEAFF TGTGCCATCAGTATTACGGGGAACACTGAAGCTTTCTTT TRBV10-3 few - TRBJ1-1
CASSLAGFNTGELFF TGCGCCAGCAGCTTGGCCGGGTTTAACACCGGGGAGCTGTTTTTT TRBV5-1 - - TRBJ2-2
CASSPPGADTQYF TGTGCCAGCTCACCACCCGGGGCAGATACGCAGTATTTT TRBV18 few - TRBJ2-3
CSSPEGYEQYF TGCAGTTCGCCAGAGGGCTACGAGCAGTACTTC TRBV20-1 - - TRBJ2-7
CASSWTGGEDFF TGTGCCAGCAGCTGGACAGGGGGTGAAGATTTCTTT TRBV5-4 - TRBD1 TRBJ1-1
CASRGGLALTGELFF TGCGCCAGCAGGGGAGGTCTAGCGCTCACCGGGGAGCTGTTTTTT TRBV10-1 - - TRBJ2-2
CASSTSGRGNSPLHF TGTGCCAGCAGTACATCGGGACGGGGGAATTCACCCCTCCACTTT TRBV6-5 - - TRBJ1-6
CSVGVQGGSGANVLTF TGCAGCGTTGGGGTACAGGGGGGATCTGGGGCCAACGTCCTGACTTTC TRBV29-1 - TRBD1 TRBJ2-6
CASSGYRLAALHF TGTGCCAGCAGCGGGTACAGGCTTGCAGCCCTCCACTTT TRBV5-6 - - TRBJ1-6
CASSGGTGVNTEAFF TGTGCCAGCTCCGGAGGGACAGGGGTGAACACTGAAGCTTTCTTT TRBV18 - TRBD1 TRBJ1-1
CASSNRQGGNYGYTF TGTGCCAGCAGTAACAGACAGGGGGGCAACTATGGCTACACCTTC TRBV6-5 - TRBD1 TRBJ1-2
CASSPGGPGNTIYF TGTGCCAGCAGCCCAGGGGGCCCTGGAAACACCATATATTTT TRBV28 - TRBD1 TRBJ1-3
CASSQGAQVDEQFF TGCGCCAGCAGCCAAGGGGCCCAAGTCGATGAGCAGTTCTTC TRBV4-3 - - TRBJ2-1
CASSLRPGGLREQFF TGCGCCAGCAGCTTGAGGCCGGGGGGGCTCAGGGAGCAGTTCTTC TRBV5-1 once TRBD2 TRBJ2-1
CASSLHGKLFF TGTGCCAGCAGCCTCCACGGAAAACTGTTTTTT TRBV11-2 - - TRBJ1-4
CASAPTGGREETQYF TGTGCCAGTGCACCCACAGGGGGGCGCGAGGAGACCCAGTACTTC TRBV19 - TRBD1 TRBJ2-5
CASSLQDYEQYF TGTGCCAGCAGTTTACAGGACTACGAGCAGTACTTC TRBV7-9 - - TRBJ2-7
CASSEDGRDGYTF TGTGCCAGCAGTGAGGATGGGAGGGATGGCTACACCTTC TRBV6-1 - - TRBJ1-2
CASSPGTSSSYEQYF TGTGCCAGCTCACCGGGGACTTCGAGCTCCTACGAGCAGTACTTC TRBV18 - - TRBJ2-7
CASSFRLRELFF TGTGCCAGCAGCTTCCGGTTGAGGGAGCTGTTTTTT TRBV7-8 - - TRBJ2-2
CASSVGDSSYNEQFF TGTGCCAGCAGTGTAGGGGATAGCTCCTACAATGAGCAGTTCTTC TRBV2 - - TRBJ2-1
CASSPQTGNTEAFF TGTGCCAGCTCACCTCAGACGGGGAACACTGAAGCTTTCTTT TRBV18 - - TRBJ1-1
CSVDDGDYEQYF TGCAGCGTTGATGACGGGGACTACGAGCAGTACTTC TRBV29-1 - - TRBJ2-7
CASSNEQVSNQPQHF TGTGCCAGTAGTAATGAACAGGTTAGCAATCAGCCCCAGCATTTT TRBV19 few - TRBJ1-5
CASSQADRGSPYEQYF TGCGCCAGCAGCCAAGCAGACAGGGGGAGTCCCTACGAGCAGTACTTC TRBV4-3 - TRBD1 TRBJ2-7
CASLSQGYLATNEKLFF TGTGCCAGCTTATCACAGGGTTACCTTGCAACTAATGAAAAACTGTTTTTT TRBV28 few - TRBJ1-4
CASSLEGTSSYNEQFF TGTGCCAGCAGCTTAGAAGGGACAAGCTCCTACAATGAGCAGTTCTTC TRBV11-3 - - TRBJ2-1
CASRSLQGDDGYTF TGTGCCAGCAGGTCCCTACAGGGGGACGATGGCTACACCTTC TRBV28 - TRBD1 TRBJ1-2
CASSFTGFNSPLHF TGCGCCAGCAGCTTCACAGGGTTTAATTCACCCCTCCACTTT TRBV5-1 - - TRBJ1-6
CASHPGTAKETQYF TGCGCCAGCCATCCGGGAACGGCGAAAGAGACCCAGTACTTC TRBV5-1 - - TRBJ2-5
CASSRRAGVANTGELFF TGTGCCAGCAGCCGTCGAGCGGGGGTCGCGAACACCGGGGAGCTGTTTTTT TRBV7-2 - TRBD2 TRBJ2-2
CASSSRQGGSPLHF TGTGCCAGCAGTTCCCGACAGGGGGGGTCACCCCTCCACTTT TRBV27 - TRBD1 TRBJ1-6